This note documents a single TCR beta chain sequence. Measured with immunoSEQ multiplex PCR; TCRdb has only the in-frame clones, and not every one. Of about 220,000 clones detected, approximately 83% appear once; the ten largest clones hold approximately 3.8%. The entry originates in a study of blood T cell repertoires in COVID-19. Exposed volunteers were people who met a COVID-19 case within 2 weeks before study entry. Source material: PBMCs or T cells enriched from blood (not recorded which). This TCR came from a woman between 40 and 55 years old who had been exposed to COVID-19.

Written as DNA, the CDR3 is TGCGCCAGCAGCGGAGAACAGCGGAGCTCCTACAATGAGCAGTTCTTC. Translation gives CASSGEQRSSYNEQFF. The chain has TRBV10-1 and TRBJ2-1; tentative D call: TRBD2 (5 bases). The ends were cut back, 6 bases at V and 0 bases at J, with 15 bases in the middle. From germline, CDR1 is WNHNN and CDR2 SYGVQD (reference sequence). The CDR3 is made up of 16 amino acids.